A selection of T cell receptor beta chains follows, all from one sample in a study of CD8 T cells in Susac syndrome. TCRdb independently ran MiXCR on the immunoSEQ multiplex PCR reads; one entry per CDR3 protein. The repertoire holds nearly 200,000 distinct CDR3 sequences, about 95% seen once, with approximately 0.093% in the top ten. Sequencing was carried out using CD4+ T cells from PBMCs. The receptors derive from a human donor with multiple sclerosis. Both conserved end residues are part of each CDR3. A D gene is named only where the DNA matches it firmly. The size field is filled for only some rows; it gives once, few, many or a size class.

abundance | j_gene | d_gene | v_gene | CDR3aa | CDR3nt
- | TRBJ2-5 | TRBD2 | TRBV18 | CASSPGLADKETQYF | TGTGCCAGCTCACCGGGACTAGCGGACAAAGAGACCCAGTACTTC
- | TRBJ2-6 | TRBD2 | TRBV11-2 | CASSYSGGSGANVLTF | TGTGCCAGCAGCTATTCGGGGGGCTCTGGGGCCAACGTCCTGACTTTC
- | TRBJ1-6 | - | TRBV25-1 | CASSGTGTNSPLHF | TGTGCCAGCAGTGGTACAGGGACGAATTCACCCCTCCACTTT
- | TRBJ2-1 | - | TRBV30 | CAWTRDSGSWNEQFF | TGTGCCTGGACGAGGGACAGCGGGAGTTGGAATGAGCAGTTCTTC
once | TRBJ2-1 | - | TRBV29-1 | CSVVRFVVRGGNEQFF | TGCAGCGTTGTGAGATTCGTGGTGCGAGGGGGCAATGAGCAGTTCTTC
- | TRBJ1-6 | - | TRBV12-3/TRBV12-4 | CASSGSGGSPLHF | TGTGCCAGCAGTGGATCTGGGGGTTCACCCCTCCACTTT
once | TRBJ2-1 | TRBD2 | TRBV5-6 | CASSSRLAGAYNEQFF | TGTGCCAGCAGCTCAAGACTAGCGGGGGCCTACAATGAGCAGTTCTTC
once | TRBJ2-5 | - | TRBV11-2 | CASSSQLAQYF | TGTGCCAGCAGCTCCCAGTTGGCCCAGTACTTC
- | TRBJ2-7 | TRBD1 | TRBV20-1 | CSAGTGARNEQYF | TGCAGTGCAGGGACAGGGGCTCGGAACGAGCAGTACTTC
- | TRBJ2-5 | - | TRBV12-3/TRBV12-4 | CASSLQGGYETQYF | TGTGCCAGCAGTTTACAGGGAGGTTACGAGACCCAGTACTTC
- | TRBJ2-5 | - | TRBV3-1 | CASSSSPTVSETQYF | TGTGCCAGCAGCAGCTCCCCAACCGTGTCGGAGACCCAGTACTTC